This entry is about one T cell receptor (beta chain). These data belong to a study of blood T cell repertoires in COVID-19. Background on the study: Nucleic acid was either cDNA or gDNA, and it came from T cells, B-cell-depleted T cells, or PBMCs.

Sequenced by immunoSEQ multiplex PCR; TCRdb stores in-frame clones only, minus some. The repertoire has about 220,000 clones, about 88% of them found once; the top ten carry about 2.4%. CDR3 length equals 12 residues. The V gene's germline CDR1 is LNHDA and CDR2 SQIVND (reference sequence). V was pared by 5 bases and J by 3 bases, with 8 bases between. This chain joins TRBV19 and TRBJ2-7; D not certain. The TCR was taken from a woman aged 25-40 years who had recovered from COVID-19. The source material was PBMCs or T cells enriched from blood (not recorded which). The CDR3 nucleotides read TGTGCCAGTAGTTCCGGCGGCTACGAGCAGTACTTC. It yields the protein CASSSGGYEQYF.